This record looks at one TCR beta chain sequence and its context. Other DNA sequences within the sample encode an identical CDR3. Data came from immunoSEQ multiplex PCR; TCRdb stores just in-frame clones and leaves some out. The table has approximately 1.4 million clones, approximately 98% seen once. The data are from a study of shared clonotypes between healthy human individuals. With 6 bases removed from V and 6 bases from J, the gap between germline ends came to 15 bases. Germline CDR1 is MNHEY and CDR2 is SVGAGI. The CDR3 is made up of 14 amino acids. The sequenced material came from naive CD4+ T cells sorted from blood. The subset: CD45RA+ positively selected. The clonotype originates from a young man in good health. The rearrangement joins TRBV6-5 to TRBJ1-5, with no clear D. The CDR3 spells CASSRRGSSQPQHF. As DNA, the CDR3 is TGTGCCAGCAGCCGGCGAGGGTCAAGTCAGCCCCAGCATTTT.